This TCR beta chain was identified in a study of T cell changes during pregnancy in multiple sclerosis. V lost 4 bases and J lost 1, with 8 bases in between. Germline CDR1 is SGHRS and CDR2 is YFSETQ. CDR3 size: 13 residues. This clone was picked up one time. In the same sample, other DNA sequences code for this CDR3. The assay was immunoSEQ multiplex PCR, and TCRdb's table has in-frame clones only and misses some. The repertoire has 40,000 to 50,000 clones, more than 85% of them found once; the top ten carry about 2%. The chain joins TRBV5-1 to TRBJ2-5; no clear D. The input for sequencing was CD4+ T cells from peripheral blood mononuclear cells, taken after pregnancy. The clonotype originates from a female donor in good health, enrolled as a control in a pregnancy study. CDR3 region: CASSLNIQETQYF. CDR3 DNA: TGCGCCAGCAGCCTGAACATCCAAGAGACCCAGTACTTC.